This is a list of T cell receptor beta chains from one sample in a study of shared clonotypes between healthy human individuals. The method was immunoSEQ multiplex PCR; TCRdb's version includes in-frame clones alone and lacks a portion of them. Of 550,000 to 600,000 clones in the sample, around 78% were seen once. Input material: PBMCs. The receptors derive from a woman aged 40 to 49 in good health. Some clones in this sample may be carry-over from other donors' samples. Each CDR3 is given with its conserved first and last residue. The D gene is left open where the match is weak. Clone size is shown for a subset of rows, as once, few, many or a class of expanded clone.

j_call,d_call,v_call,clone_size,cdr3_nt,cdr3_aa
TRBJ2-7,TRBD1,TRBV19,-,TGTGCCAGTAGTATAAGACAGGGGCCGTACGAGCAGTACTTC,CASSIRQGPYEQYF
TRBJ2-7,TRBD2,TRBV5-1,-,TGCGCCAGCAGTCCCCGGGGGAGCGGGACCTACGAGCAGTACTTC,CASSPRGSGTYEQYF
TRBJ1-2,TRBD1,TRBV6-6,-,TGTGCCAGCCTCAGGGGGGGGCAAAACTATGGCTACACCTTC,CASLRGGQNYGYTF
TRBJ2-3,-,TRBV7-8,-,TGTGCCAGCAGCTTGTGGAGTGAAGATACGCAGTATTTT,CASSLWSEDTQYF
TRBJ1-2,-,TRBV30,-,TGTGCCTGGATCGGATATAACTATGGCTACACCTTC,CAWIGYNYGYTF
TRBJ2-6,-,TRBV10-2,once,TGCGCCAGCAGTGAGAACTCTGGGGCCAACGTCCTGACTTTC,CASSENSGANVLTF
TRBJ1-5,-,TRBV28,-,TGTGCCAGCAGTTCACCCACGGGAGCTAATCAGCCCCAGCATTTT,CASSSPTGANQPQHF
TRBJ2-7,-,TRBV7-9,-,TGTGCCAGCAGCTTAACCGGAACGGGAGAGCAGTACTTC,CASSLTGTGEQYF
TRBJ2-3,-,TRBV2,few,TGTGCCAGCAGTGAAACCTCTGTGCGGCAGGGCAGACCAAATACGCAGTATTTT,CASSETSVRQGRPNTQYF
TRBJ2-1,-,TRBV7-9,few,TGTGCCAGCAGCTTAGTGAGGGGCGAAGGGGAGTTCTTC,CASSLVRGEGEFF
TRBJ2-1,-,TRBV7-9,-,TGTGCCAGCAGCTTAGTTCGGGGGGAGCAGTTCTTC,CASSLVRGEQFF
TRBJ2-3,-,TRBV1,many,TGCACCAACCTGAATAGGGCAGGGCCAGATACGCAGTATTTT,CTNLNRAGPDTQYF
TRBJ2-1,TRBD2,TRBV18,-,TGTGCCAGCTCACGAACCGGGACTATCAATGAGCAGTTCTTC,CASSRTGTINEQFF
TRBJ2-1,-,TRBV5-1,-,TGCGCCAGCAGCTTGGTTGATGAGCAGTTCTTC,CASSLVDEQFF
TRBJ1-3,-,TRBV7-2,-,TGTGCCAGCAGCTTCCTCGATACCCCGGACACCATATATTTT,CASSFLDTPDTIYF
TRBJ1-5,-,TRBV4-2,many,TGTGCCAGCAGCCAAGATGTACGGCAGCCCCAGCATTTT,CASSQDVRQPQHF
TRBJ2-7,TRBD1,TRBV7-9,-,TGTGCCAGCAGCTTAGCGAGGGGACAGGTGGACTACGAGCAGTACTTC,CASSLARGQVDYEQYF
TRBJ2-2,-,TRBV30,-,TGTGCCTGTCGACGGGGCTACACCGGGGAGCTGTTTTTT,CACRRGYTGELFF
TRBJ2-7,TRBD2,TRBV18,-,TGTGCCAGCTCTAGCCGGGCAGCGGGAAGGGACTACGAGCAGTACTTC,CASSSRAAGRDYEQYF
TRBJ1-1,-,TRBV28,-,TGTGCCAGCAGTCTTACAGTGAACACTGAAGCTTTCTTT,CASSLTVNTEAFF
TRBJ2-1,-,TRBV4-2,-,TGTGCCAGCAGCCAAGATATAGGGGTCCTCTACAATGAGCAGTTCTTC,CASSQDIGVLYNEQFF
TRBJ2-1,TRBD2,TRBV9,-,TGTGCCAGCACGCCTAGCGGGTTCACCTCCTACAATGAGCAGTTCTTC,CASTPSGFTSYNEQFF
TRBJ2-1,-,TRBV9,-,TGTGCCAGCAGCGTAGGCGGGAACTACAATGAGCAGTTCTTC,CASSVGGNYNEQFF
TRBJ2-6,-,TRBV28,few,TGTGCCAGCAACCTCGGGGCTAGTTCCTCTGGGGCCAACGTCCTGACTTTC,CASNLGASSSGANVLTF
TRBJ2-7,TRBD1,TRBV30,-,TGTGCCTGGAGTGTTTTGGGACAGGGTCCCGAGCAGTACTTC,CAWSVLGQGPEQYF
TRBJ2-1,TRBD2,TRBV2,once,TGTGCCAGCAACATCCTAGCGGGATCCGGGAATGAGCAGTTCTTC,CASNILAGSGNEQFF
TRBJ2-1,-,TRBV29-1,-,TGCAGCGTTGAAGCGCGCGAGGGGGTCGATGAGCAGTTCTTC,CSVEAREGVDEQFF
TRBJ2-1,-,TRBV19,-,TGTGCCAGTAGTATCGGACGGATTTACAATGAGCAGTTCTTC,CASSIGRIYNEQFF
TRBJ2-7,-,TRBV27,-,TGTGCCAGCGCGGGACAGTTGGGTTACGAGCAGTACTTC,CASAGQLGYEQYF
TRBJ2-7,TRBD2,TRBV2,once,TGTGCCAGTTCGTCCTACCTTGGGGACGGGAGGGGAACCTACGAGCAGTACTTC,CASSSYLGDGRGTYEQYF
TRBJ2-3,-,TRBV11-2,-,TGTGCCAGCCTGCAAGCGGGCACAGATACGCAGTATTTT,CASLQAGTDTQYF
TRBJ1-1,-,TRBV2,few,TGTGCCAGCAGTGACTCCACAGGGTTCGCTGAAGCTTTCTTT,CASSDSTGFAEAFF
TRBJ1-5,-,TRBV7-2,once,TGTGCCAGCAGCTTGGACAACAATCAGCCCCAGCATTTT,CASSLDNNQPQHF
TRBJ2-2,TRBD2,TRBV7-9,-,TGTGCCAGCAGCCCAAGCGGGAGCGCCGGGGAGCTGTTTTTT,CASSPSGSAGELFF
TRBJ2-5,TRBD2,TRBV5-1,-,TGCGCCAGCAGCTTGTATGGGACTAGCGGGGGGTACCAAGAGACCCAGTACTTC,CASSLYGTSGGYQETQYF
TRBJ2-7,TRBD1,TRBV18,-,TGTGCCAGCTCCCCCGTGACAGGGGCAAGCTACGAGCAGTACTTC,CASSPVTGASYEQYF
TRBJ2-2,-,TRBV19,-,TGTGCCAGTATAGCCAGGACGAACACCGGGGAGCTGTTTTTT,CASIARTNTGELFF
TRBJ2-7,TRBD1,TRBV18,-,TGTGCCAGCTCACTGGGTCCGGGACAGGGGTCCTACGAGCAGTACTTC,CASSLGPGQGSYEQYF
TRBJ2-1,-,TRBV5-4,-,TGTGCCAGCAGCCCCGCGTCCTACAATGAGCAGTTCTTC,CASSPASYNEQFF
TRBJ2-1,TRBD1,TRBV7-9,-,TGTGCCAGCAGCTATCCAGGGGGCAGGTACAATGAGCAGTTCTTC,CASSYPGGRYNEQFF
TRBJ2-3,-,TRBV7-6,-,TGTGCCAGCAGCTTAGACGGCGGGCGCACAGATACGCAGTATTTT,CASSLDGGRTDTQYF
TRBJ2-3,-,TRBV5-1,-,TGCGCCAGCAGTGCAGGGGTGGAGGGAGATACGCAGTATTTT,CASSAGVEGDTQYF
TRBJ2-6,TRBD2,TRBV28,-,TGTGCCAGCAGTTTATTTGGACTAGCGGGAGCTGGGGCCAACGTCCTGACTTTC,CASSLFGLAGAGANVLTF
TRBJ1-5,-,TRBV5-1,-,TGCGCCGGCAGCTTGGATTATGGGTACAATCAGCCCCAGCATTTT,CAGSLDYGYNQPQHF
TRBJ1-1,-,TRBV18,-,TGTGCCAGCTCACCGGGCGGGGTAGGGAACACTGAAGCTTTCTTT,CASSPGGVGNTEAFF
TRBJ2-7,-,TRBV15,few,TGTGCCACCAGCAGAGGGCAGGGTGGGTACGAGCAGTACTTC,CATSRGQGGYEQYF
TRBJ2-7,-,TRBV18,-,TGTGCCAGCTCACGGCGGATCCGGGACGTGAACTCCTACGAGCAGTACTTC,CASSRRIRDVNSYEQYF
TRBJ1-2,-,TRBV7-2,once,TGTGCCAGCAGCTTAGTTCGGGGAATCTATGGCTACACCTTC,CASSLVRGIYGYTF
TRBJ1-3,-,TRBV6-1,-,TGTGCCAGCAGCATACAGGAGAGCTCTGGAAACACCATATATTTT,CASSIQESSGNTIYF
TRBJ1-5,-,TRBV6-1,once,TGTGCCAGCAGTGAAGGAGGGGGCAATCAGCCCCAGCATTTT,CASSEGGGNQPQHF
TRBJ1-1,-,TRBV28,-,TGTGCCAGCACCATTAGTCAGGGGAACACTGAAGCTTTCTTT,CASTISQGNTEAFF
TRBJ2-3,TRBD2,TRBV6-5,-,TGTGCCAGCAGTTACTCGTTGGCGGGAGGTGCTACGCAGTATTTT,CASSYSLAGGATQYF
TRBJ1-2,-,TRBV5-1,-,TGCGCCAGCAGCTTGGGAGACGCACAGGTGGGGGGCTACACCTTC,CASSLGDAQVGGYTF
TRBJ1-1,-,TRBV10-3,-,TGTGCCATCAGTGAGAGGGAGGGGTCGACTGAAGCTTTCTTT,CAISEREGSTEAFF
TRBJ1-1,TRBD1,TRBV5-4,once,TGTGCCAGCAGGTCGACAGGGGCCGTAGGGAACACTGAAGCTTTCTTT,CASRSTGAVGNTEAFF
TRBJ1-2,-,TRBV5-1,once,TGCGCCAGCAGCTTGGAGAGTCCTTCGTATGGCTACACCTTC,CASSLESPSYGYTF
TRBJ2-7,TRBD2,TRBV7-2,-,TGTGCCAGCAGCCCGGGGGGTCGTACCTACGAGCAGTACTTC,CASSPGGRTYEQYF
TRBJ2-1,-,TRBV21-1,-,TGTGCCAGCAGCAAATACAAGACGGGCCTACAAGGTAGGGAGCAGTTCTTC,CASSKYKTGLQGREQFF
TRBJ2-7,TRBD2,TRBV6-1,-,TGTGCCAGCAGAGGACTAGCGGAAAACTACGAGCAGTACTTC,CASRGLAENYEQYF
TRBJ1-2,-,TRBV19,-,TGTGCCACAGGGCTCACCGGCTATGGCTACACCTTC,CATGLTGYGYTF